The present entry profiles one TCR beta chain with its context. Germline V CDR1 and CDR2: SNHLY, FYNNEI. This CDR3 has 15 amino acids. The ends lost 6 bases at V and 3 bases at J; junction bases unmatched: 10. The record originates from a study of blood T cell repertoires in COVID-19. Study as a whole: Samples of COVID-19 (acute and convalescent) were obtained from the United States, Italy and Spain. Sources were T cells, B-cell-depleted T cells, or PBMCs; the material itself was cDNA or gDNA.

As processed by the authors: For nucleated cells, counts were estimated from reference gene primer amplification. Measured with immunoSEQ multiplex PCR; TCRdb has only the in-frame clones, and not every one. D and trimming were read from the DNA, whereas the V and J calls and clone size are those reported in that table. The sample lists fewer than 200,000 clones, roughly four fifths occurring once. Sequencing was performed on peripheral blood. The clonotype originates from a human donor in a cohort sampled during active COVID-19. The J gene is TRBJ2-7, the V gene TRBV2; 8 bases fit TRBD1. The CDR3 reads CASSAPGQAGYEQYF. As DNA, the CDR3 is TGTGCCAGCAGCGCACCGGGACAGGCTGGCTACGAGCAGTACTTC.